This record looks at one TCR beta chain sequence and its context. Its antigen remains unidentified. The data stem from a study of T cells in pancreatic ductal adenocarcinoma. Study observations and caveats: Tumor and blood clonality did not differ significantly, about 0.1 versus 0.07. Comparisons of tumor and blood clonality may show falsely lower tumor diversity.

The data were produced by immunoSEQ multiplex PCR, yet TCRdb's version contains in-frame clones alone and is incomplete. This repertoire shows roughly 100,000 clones, 90% to 95% found once; its top ten account for approximately 3.1%. The selected patients with pancreatic ductal adenocarcinoma had surgery but no neoadjuvant therapy. The CDR3 is made up of 17 amino acids. V lost 5 bases, J lost 6 bases, and 22 bases lay in between. Germline loops: CDR1 SGHAT, CDR2 FQNNGV. V usage is TRBV11-2 and J usage is TRBJ1-4, with a tentative D call TRBD1 (6 bases). The sequenced material came from PBMCs. This sequence was found in a human donor with pancreatic ductal adenocarcinoma. The CDR3 coding sequence is TGTGCCAGCAGCCCCCGGGGGGGGGCTTTCAGATATGAAAAACTGTTTTTT. This translates into CASSPRGGAFRYEKLFF.